The clone carrying this T cell receptor (beta chain) was detected many times. This specimen comes from a study of human T cells and chemical hapten exposure. Looking at the study overall: The patient population, which was mostly female, had alopecia areata, totalis or universalis.

Trimming cost V 7 bases and J 10 bases; bases outside gene matches: 3. The CDR3 has 11 amino acids. One entry per CDR3 protein, called by TCRdb with MiXCR from the RACE reads. Among fewer than 100,000 distinct CDR3 sequences listed, approximately 10% were seen once. Documented time point: patch test 3, about 24 weeks after DPC sensitization. Treatment: therapeutic diphenylcyclopropenone sensitization with weekly scalp DPC. The chain has TRBV12-3 or TRBV12-4 and TRBJ2-1, with TRBD2 identical over 8 bases. The specimen was whole blood, collected in connection with sensitization to the hapten diphenylcyclopropenone (DPC). This TCR was recovered from a woman between 25 and 40 years old with alopecia areata. Some clones in this sample may be carry-over from other donors' samples. CDR3 residues: CASIGGGEQFF. In nucleotides, the CDR3 is TGTGCCAGCATCGGGGGGGGAGAGCAGTTCTTC.